Following are 5 T cell receptor beta chains from one sample sequenced in a study of blood T cell repertoires in COVID-19. Profiling relied on immunoSEQ multiplex PCR, and the TCRdb table lists in-frame clones only, not all of them. The repertoire has 150,000 to 250,000 clones, roughly 94% of them found once; the top ten carry 0.76%. Sequenced sample: peripheral blood. Receptors originate from a young man with COVID-19, enrolled during active disease.

The chain joins TRBV9 to TRBJ2-1; TRBD2 aligns across 7 bases. From germline, CDR1 is SGDLS and CDR2 YYNGEE. J lost 2 bases, V lost 3 bases, and 14 bases had no gene match. This CDR3 region has 18 residues. This CDR3 is CASSASRGLLPPYNEQFF. The DNA for the CDR3 is TGTGCCAGCAGCGCTTCCCGGGGACTACTCCCACCCTACAATGAGCAGTTCTTC.

J is TRBJ2-7 and V is TRBV25-1; 9 positions match TRBD1. The length of the CDR3 is 14 residues. CDR1 is MGHDK, CDR2 SYGVNS, per germline. V lost 4 bases and J lost 5; bases outside the gene matches: 6. The CDR3: CASSATGGSHEQYF. CDR3 coding DNA: TGTGCCAGCAGTGCTACAGGGGGCAGCCACGAGCAGTACTTC.

V gene TRBV2 combines with J gene TRBJ2-2; TRBD1 aligns across 7 bases. The CDR3 is made up of 14 amino acids. The V gene's germline CDR1 is SNHLY and CDR2 FYNNEI. J was trimmed by 1 base and V by 6 bases; bases with no gene match: 2. CDR3 residues: CASRDRENTGELFF. Here the CDR3 DNA reads TGTGCCAGCAGAGACAGGGAGAACACCGGGGAGCTGTTTTTT.

This clone was seen only once. V is TRBV19 and J is TRBJ1-2; 8 nucleotides line up with TRBD1. The V gene's germline CDR1 is LNHDA and CDR2 SQIVND (reference sequence). The junction had 5 bases not matched to a gene; V was cut back by 7 bases and J by 7 bases. The CDR3 is 12 amino acids. The CDR3 nucleotides read TGTGCCAGTACCACCGGACAGGGTGGCTACACCTTC. Amino acid sequence: CASTTGQGGYTF.

J is TRBJ2-5 and V is TRBV11-2; 7 bases are shared with TRBD2. This CDR3 is 16 amino acids long. With V trimmed by 3 bases and J by 4 bases, 11 bases remained unmatched. Germline CDR1 is SGHAT and CDR2 is FQNNGV. CDR3: CASSFNSGGGLETQYF. The CDR3 DNA reads TGTGCCAGCAGCTTTAATTCGGGGGGAGGATTAGAGACCCAGTACTTC. The entire variable domain, with the rest obtained from reference TRBV11-2 and TRBJ2-5, is as follows: EAGVAQSPRYKIIEKRQSVAFWCNPISGHATLYWYQQILGQGPKLLIQFQNNGVVDDSQLPKDRFSAERLKGVDSTLKIQPAKLEDSAVYLCASSFNSGGGLETQYFGPGTRLLVL.